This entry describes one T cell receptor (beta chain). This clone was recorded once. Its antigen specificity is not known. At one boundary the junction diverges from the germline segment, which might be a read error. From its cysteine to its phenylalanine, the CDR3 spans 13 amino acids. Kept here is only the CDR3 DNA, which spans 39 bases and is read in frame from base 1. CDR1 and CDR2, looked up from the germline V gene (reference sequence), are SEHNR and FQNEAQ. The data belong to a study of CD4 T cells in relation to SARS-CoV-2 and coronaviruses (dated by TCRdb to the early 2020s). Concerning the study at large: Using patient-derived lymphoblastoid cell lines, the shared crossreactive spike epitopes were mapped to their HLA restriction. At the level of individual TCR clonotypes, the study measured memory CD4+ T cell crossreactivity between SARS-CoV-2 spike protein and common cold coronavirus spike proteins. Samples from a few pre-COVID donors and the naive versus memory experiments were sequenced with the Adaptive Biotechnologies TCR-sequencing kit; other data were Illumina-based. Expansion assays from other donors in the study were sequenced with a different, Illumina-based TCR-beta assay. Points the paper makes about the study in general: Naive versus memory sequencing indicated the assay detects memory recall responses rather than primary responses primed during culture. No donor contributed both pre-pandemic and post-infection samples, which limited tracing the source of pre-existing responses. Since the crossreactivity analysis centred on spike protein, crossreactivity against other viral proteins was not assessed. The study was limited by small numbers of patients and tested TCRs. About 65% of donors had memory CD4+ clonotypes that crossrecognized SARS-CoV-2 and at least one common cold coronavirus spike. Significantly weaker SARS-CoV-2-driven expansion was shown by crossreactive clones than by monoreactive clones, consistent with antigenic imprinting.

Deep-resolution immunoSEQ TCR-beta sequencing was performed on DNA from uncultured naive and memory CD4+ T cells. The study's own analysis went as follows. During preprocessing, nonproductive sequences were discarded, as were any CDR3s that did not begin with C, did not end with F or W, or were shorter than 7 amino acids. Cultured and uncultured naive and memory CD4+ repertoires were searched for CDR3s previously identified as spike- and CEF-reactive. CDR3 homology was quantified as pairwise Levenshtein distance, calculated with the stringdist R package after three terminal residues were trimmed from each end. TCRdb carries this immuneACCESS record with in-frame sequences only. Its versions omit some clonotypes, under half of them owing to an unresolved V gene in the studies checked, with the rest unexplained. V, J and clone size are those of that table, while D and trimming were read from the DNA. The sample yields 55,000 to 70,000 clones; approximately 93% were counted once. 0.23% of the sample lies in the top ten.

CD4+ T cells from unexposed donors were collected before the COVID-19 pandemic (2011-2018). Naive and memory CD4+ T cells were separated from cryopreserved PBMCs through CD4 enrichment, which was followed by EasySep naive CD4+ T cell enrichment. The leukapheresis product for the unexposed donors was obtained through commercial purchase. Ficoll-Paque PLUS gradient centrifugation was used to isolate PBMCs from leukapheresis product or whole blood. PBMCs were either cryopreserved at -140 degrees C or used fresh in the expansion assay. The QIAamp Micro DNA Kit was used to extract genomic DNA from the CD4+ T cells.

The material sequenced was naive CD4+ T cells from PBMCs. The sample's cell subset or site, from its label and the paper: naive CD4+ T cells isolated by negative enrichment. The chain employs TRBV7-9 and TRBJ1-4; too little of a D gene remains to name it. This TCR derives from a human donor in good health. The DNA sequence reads TGTGCCAGCAGCACGGACGGAAATGGAAAACTGTTTTTT. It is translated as CASSTDGNGKLFF.